The sequence of this T cell receptor (beta chain) was determined in a study of cytomegalovirus exposure and HLA in healthy donors. At the level of the study: Unique TCRs numbering around 80 million, obtained from HLA-typed donors, made up an early data release. Whole-study findings and limits: The authors listed 180 or so TCR beta chains as cytomegalovirus-associated. The records held CMV serostatus as the only immune exposure information.

The CDR3 runs to 13 residues. Per the germline V gene, CDR1 is SEHNR and CDR2 is FQNEAQ (reference sequence). V was trimmed by 0 bases and J by 11 bases, leaving 10 bases between them. The PCR had 60 Vbeta and 13 Jbeta primers. Generated by immunoSEQ multiplex PCR, the TCRdb table keeps only in-frame clones and is missing some. The table lists over 120,000 clones, approximately 80% of them singletons. Comments on this clone: As yet, its antigen is unknown. This is likely a read error, given that the CDR3 carries no conserved phenylalanine or tryptophan at its end.

The clonotype comes from a man aged 35-49 years in good health and CMV-seronegative. The source material was PBMCs. The rearrangement joins TRBV7-9 to TRBJ1-4; D unclear. For the CDR3, the DNA is TGTGCCAGCAGCTTAGCAGAGGTGAACAAACTGTTTGTT. Protein sequence: CASSLAEVNKLFV.